The clone carrying this TCR beta chain showed up many times. The antigen is undetermined. These data belong to a study of breast tumors, draining lymph nodes, adjacent tissues. Findings of the study overall: Data fit most tumor T cells coming from lymph node, expanding in tumor.

MiXCR was run by TCRdb on the multiplex PCR reads, yielding one entry per CDR3 protein. This table holds tens of thousands of distinct CDR3 sequences, under 50% found once. The CDR3 totals 15 residues. In germline, CDR1 is SGHTA, CDR2 FQGTGA. The V end lost 6 bases, the J end lost 5 bases, and 19 bases lay between the germline ends. This TCR was recovered from a female donor with breast cancer. Some clones in this sample may be carry-over from other donors' samples. The genes are TRBV7-3 and TRBJ2-5; D is possibly TRBD1 (6 bases). The sample was breast tumor tissue. In DNA form, the CDR3 reads TGTGCCAGCAGACTAGGACAGACTGACGGGGAGACCCAGTACTTC. This codes for CASRLGQTDGETQYF.